The 20 T cell receptor beta chains below all came from one sample that was sequenced in a study of T cells in Graves' hyperthyroidism and ophthalmopathy. There were TCR beta CDR3 regions amplified from RNA transcripts. RT-PCR in the first round (using the HTBI primer set) targeted the TCR CDR3. TCRdb re-called the multiplex PCR reads through MiXCR, storing one row per CDR3 protein. The sample has 400,000 to 550,000 distinct CDR3 sequences, roughly an eighth seen once. Sequenced: blood. The receptor set was obtained from a woman between 18 and 29 years old with Graves' hyperthyroidism.

This clonotype was recorded at least ten times. The chain couples TRBV6-1 to TRBJ1-5, with 8 nucleotides matching TRBD1. Germline V gene sequence: CDR1 MNHNS, CDR2 SASEGT. There are 14 residues in the CDR3. Trimming cost V 4 bases and J 5 bases; bases outside gene matches: 4. CDR3 sequence: CASSGTGPYQPQHF. In DNA, the CDR3 is TGTGCCAGCAGTGGGACAGGGCCATATCAGCCCCAGCATTTT.

There are many counts of this clonotype. This chain connects TRBV27 to TRBJ2-7; D might be TRBD1 (6 bases). Germline CDR1 and CDR2: MNHEY and SMNVEV (reference sequence). Trimming removed 8 bases at V and 3 bases at J, with 14 bases between. The CDR3 extends over 13 amino acids. The CDR3: CASARTEFYEQYV. The CDR3 DNA reads as TGTGCCAGCGCGAGGACAGAGTTCTACGAGCAGTACGTC.

This clonotype was seen only a few times. V is TRBV5-1 and J is TRBJ2-5, with D possibly TRBD1 on 5 matching bases. Deletions cut 0 bases from V and 1 base from J, with 7 bases between. Germline V CDR1 and CDR2: SGHRS, YFSETQ. The CDR3 runs 14 residues. CDR3 nucleotide sequence: TGCGCCAGCAGCTTGGAGGGGCTCCAAGAGACCCAGTACTTC. Amino acid sequence: CASSLEGLQETQYF.

This clonotype was recorded at least ten times. This chain uses TRBV11-2 with TRBJ2-1, with 7 bases matching TRBD2. CDR1 SGHAT and CDR2 FQNNGV come from the germline V gene. The CDR3 has 15 amino acids. The junction had 6 bases not matched to a gene; V was cut back by 1 base and J by 6 bases. CDR3 amino acids: CASSLGNSGFNEQFF. CDR3 DNA: TGTGCCAGCAGCTTAGGAAATAGCGGGTTCAATGAGCAGTTCTTC.

In this sample, this clonotype turned up many times. The chain links TRBV10-3 to TRBJ1-5; 8 bases agree with TRBD1. The V and J ends lost 2 bases and 3 bases, in that order; junction bases with no gene match: 3. Per the germline V gene, CDR1 is ENHRY and CDR2 is SYGVKD. CDR3 size: 15 residues. Here the CDR3 DNA reads TGTGCCATCAGTGAGGGGACAGGTTTCAATCAGCCCCAGCATTTT. This translates into CAISEGTGFNQPQHF.

This clonotype has a count of ten or more. The rearrangement joins TRBV6-1 to TRBJ1-1, with TRBD1 as a possible D gene (6 bases). Between the trimmed V and J ends, which lost 7 bases and 4 bases, there was a span of 16 bases. This CDR3 is 14 amino acids long. Germline CDR1 and CDR2: MNHNS and SASEGT. CDR3 nucleotide sequence: TGTGCCAGCATGATCCTACAGGGTTTCACTGAAGCTTTCTTT. It translates to CASMILQGFTEAFF.

A few counts support this clonotype. The rearrangement uses TRBV2 and TRBJ2-7; D may be TRBD2 (6 bases). V was clipped by 4 bases and J by 7 bases, with 17 bases between them. CDR3 length equals 14 residues. Germline V gene lookup returns CDR1 SNHLY and CDR2 FYNNEI. In DNA, the CDR3 is TGTGCCAGCAGTGTGGGCGGGAAGGCCGGTGAGCAGTACGTC. Translating gives CASSVGGKAGEQYV.

The table lists this clonotype with many counts. CDR3 residues: CASSGTLAGGSDTQYF. DNA of the CDR3: TGTGCCAGCAGTGGTACGCTAGCAGGGGGATCAGATACGCAGTATTTT. V and J are TRBV2 and TRBJ2-3, with TRBD1 matching over 7 bases. The CDR3 has 16 amino acids. Trimming took 4 bases from V and 4 from J; bases not matched to a gene: 11. Germline lookup yields CDR1 SNHLY and CDR2 FYNNEI.

The chain couples TRBV9 to TRBJ1-5; D not resolved. This CDR3 has 15 residues. Trimming left V 0 bases short and J 0 bases short, with 7 bases between. In germline, CDR1 is SGDLS, CDR2 YYNGEE. The CDR3 DNA reads TGTGCCAGCAGCGTAGCCGGGGTTAGCAATCAGCCCCAGCATTTT. Translating it yields CASSVAGVSNQPQHF.

Remarks on this clonotype: A much larger clone differs by one base, so this may be a read error. This rearrangement joins TRBV28 to TRBJ2-2, with D perhaps matching TRBD2 (5 bases). The CDR3 extends over 14 amino acids. Germline assignment: CDR1 MDHEN and CDR2 SYDVKM. V was cut by 10 bases and J by 6 bases, with 18 bases left in between. CDR3 nucleotide sequence: TGTGCCACCCGAGGAGGAATAGAAGCCGGGGAGCTGTTTTTT. Encoded protein: CATRGGIEAGELFF.

This clonotype was detected many times. CDR3 in DNA: TGCAGCGCTCGGAAAGGGGGTAGGAATTCACCCCTCCACTTT. This sequence encodes CSARKGGRNSPLHF. V is TRBV29-1 and J is TRBJ1-6; tentatively, D is TRBD1 (6 bases). CDR3 length equals 14 residues. Germline CDR1 reads SQVTM; CDR2 reads ANQGSEA. Trimming removed 7 bases from V and 7 bases from J, with 17 bases in between.

V usage is TRBV18 and J usage is TRBJ2-5; 10 nucleotides match TRBD2. V shed 8 bases and J 5 bases; nucleotides not matched to a gene: 11. The germline V gene has CDR1 KGHSH and CDR2 LQKENI. CDR3 length: 15 residues. Written as DNA, the CDR3 is TGTGCCAGCCGACCCCTAGCGGGAGTCGAGGAGACCCAGTACTTC. It yields the protein CASRPLAGVEETQYF.

The sample holds many counts of this clonotype. The chain is built from TRBV7-2 and TRBJ2-5; D perhaps matches TRBD1 (6 bases). Trimming pared 3 bases from V and 4 bases from J, leaving 12 bases between. Germline V lookup: CDR1 SGHTA, CDR2 FQGNSA. CDR3 length equals 14 residues. The CDR3: CASSFDAGAETQYF. DNA for the CDR3: TGTGCCAGCAGCTTTGACGCAGGGGCAGAGACCCAGTACTTC.

This clonotype was observed many times. The V call is TRBV11-2, the J call TRBJ2-7; D is possibly TRBD2 (6 bases). This CDR3 spans 13 amino acids. Germline assignment: CDR1 SGHAT and CDR2 FQNNGV. V was trimmed by 6 bases and J by 2 bases, leaving 11 bases between them. CDR3 nucleotides: TGTGCCAGCAGTCCGGGACTGACCTACGAGCAGTACGTC. It is translated as CASSPGLTYEQYV.

This clonotype occurred many times. V usage is TRBV7-6 and J usage is TRBJ2-3, with D tentatively TRBD2 (6 bases). The germline gives CDR1 SGHVS, CDR2 FNYEAQ. V lost 4 bases, J lost 5 bases, and 16 bases lay in between. The CDR3 is 15 residues long. For the CDR3, the DNA is TGTGCCAGCAGCTGGAGGGTGGGGAGGATAGATACGCAGTATTTT. Its protein is CASSWRVGRIDTQYF.

This clonotype was observed many times. The rearrangement links TRBV25-1 to TRBJ2-4; 9 bases line up with TRBD2. J lost 0 bases, V lost 2 bases, and 14 bases had no gene match. Germline V lookup: CDR1 MGHDK, CDR2 SYGVNS. CDR3 size: 20 residues. As DNA, the CDR3 is TGTGCCAGCAGTGAAGGACCCTCTGGCGGGGGGGGTTTAGCCAAAAACATTCAGTACTTC. It is translated as CASSEGPSGGGGLAKNIQYF.

This clonotype was observed a handful of times. The chain links TRBV11-1 to TRBJ1-6; weak D call: TRBD1 (6 bases). The germline V gene has CDR1 SGHAT and CDR2 FQDESV (reference sequence). This CDR3 spans 15 amino acids. V dropped 5 bases and J dropped 6 bases, with 14 bases sitting between them. CDR3 coding DNA: TGTGCCAGCAGCCCCGAGGGGGGAATTAATTCACCCCTCCACTTT. Translating it yields CASSPEGGINSPLHF.

This clonotype was picked up a small number of times. The chain has TRBV12-3 or TRBV12-4 and TRBJ2-6; the D gene could be TRBD1 or TRBD2 (6 bases each). The CDR3 has 16 amino acids. Trimming pared 11 bases from V and 0 bases from J, leaving 17 bases between. The CDR3 loop reads CAVQGSGGSGANVLTF. In DNA form, the CDR3 reads TGTGCCGTACAGGGTAGCGGTGGCTCTGGGGCCAACGTCCTGACTTTC.

This clonotype was counted ten times or more. For the CDR3, the DNA is TGTGCCAGCAGCATCCGGGAAATCCCTACTGAGCAGTTCTTC. Translating gives CASSIREIPTEQFF. The rearrangement joins TRBV7-2 to TRBJ2-1, with D possibly TRBD2 on 5 matching bases. There are 14 residues in the CDR3. The V gene lost 5 bases and the J gene lost 9 bases, with 17 bases spanning the gap. The germline CDR1 and CDR2 sequences are SGHTA and FQGNSA.

This clonotype was detected ten times or more. This chain connects TRBV24-1 to TRBJ2-2, with 9 bases lining up with TRBD2. V shed 1 base, J shed 4 bases, and the junction held 3 bases outside the gene matches. CDR3 size: 16 residues. Germline CDR1 reads KGHDR; CDR2 reads SFDVKD. CDR3 DNA: TGTGCCACCAGTGATTTTAGCGGGGGAGGCACCGGGGAGCTGTTTTTT. This sequence encodes CATSDFSGGGTGELFF.